What follows are 27 T cell receptor beta chains derived from one specimen sequenced in a study of OX40 agonist ivuxolimab in advanced cancers. Data came from immunoSEQ multiplex PCR; TCRdb stores just in-frame clones and leaves some out. The sample records roughly 48,000 clones, nearly 85% being singletons. The specimen comprised CD4+ or CD8+ T cells sorted from blood, sampled in a trial of the OX40 agonist ivuxolimab. These receptors came from an adult with an advanced solid tumor such as melanoma, head and neck, liver or kidney cancer.

For this clone: At the DNA level, this CDR3 is encoded by other sequences in the same sample as well. This chain uses TRBV5-1 with TRBJ1-1; 9 bases map to TRBD1. This CDR3 is 14 amino acids long. CDR1 and CDR2 (germline): SGHRS, YFSETQ. Trimming at V came to 0 bases and at J to 6 bases, leaving 3 bases not matched to a gene. The CDR3 region has the DNA TGCGCCAGCAGCTTGGGACAGGGGGATGCTGAAGCTTTCTTT. Its protein product is CASSLGQGDAEAFF.

CDR3 DNA sequence: TGTGCCAGCAGCACCCTAGCGGGGGGATGGAGGTACGAGCAGTACTTC. The encoded protein is CASSTLAGGWRYEQYF. The chain is built from TRBV7-2 and TRBJ2-7; 11 bases are a match to TRBD2. Trimming at V came to 5 bases and at J to 4 bases, leaving 10 bases not matched to a gene. Germline V CDR1 and CDR2: SGHTA, FQGNSA. This CDR3 comprises 16 residues.

V usage is TRBV7-9 and J usage is TRBJ2-5; no clear D gene. The germline V and J ends were trimmed by 5 bases and 5 bases, with 15 bases remaining between them. Per the germline V gene, CDR1 is SEHNR and CDR2 is FQNEAQ (reference sequence). This CDR3 has 14 amino acids. The CDR3 is CASSLQPSGETQYF. Written as DNA, the CDR3 is TGTGCCAGCAGCCTACAGCCCTCCGGGGAGACCCAGTACTTC. The whole variable domain, filled in from reference TRBV7-9 and TRBJ2-5, reads DTGVSQNPRHKITKRGQNVTFRCDPISEHNRLYWYRQTLGQGPEFLTYFQNEAQLEKSRLLSDRFSAERPKGSFSTLEIQRTEQGDSAMYLCASSLQPSGETQYFGPGTRLLVL.

The rearrangement uses TRBV7-2 and TRBJ2-7; D is unclear. The V gene's germline CDR1 is SGHTA and CDR2 FQGNSA. The CDR3 covers 14 residues. Trimming shortened V by 5 bases and J by 2 bases, and 13 bases separated the two germline ends. The CDR3 loop is CASSTRTPPYEQYF. CDR3 coding DNA: TGTGCCAGCAGCACTCGGACCCCACCCTACGAGCAGTACTTC. The complete variable domain, with remaining parts taken from reference TRBV7-2 and TRBJ2-7, reads GAGVSQSPSNKVTEKGKDVELRCDPISGHTALYWYRQSLGQGLEFLIYFQGNSAPDKSGLPSDRFSAERTGGSVSTLTIQRTQQEDSAVYLCASSTRTPPYEQYFGPGTRLTVT.

The chain uses TRBV4-2 and TRBJ2-2; 8 bases agree with TRBD2. J gave up 0 bases and V 4 bases, and 4 bases lay outside the gene matches. The CDR3 is 16 amino acids. Per the germline V gene, CDR1 is LGHNA and CDR2 is YNFKEQ. The CDR3 protein is CASSLLAGANTGELFF. CDR3 DNA: TGTGCCAGCAGCCTTCTAGCGGGCGCGAACACCGGGGAGCTGTTTTTT.

The chain couples TRBV11-2 to TRBJ2-3; 9 bases match TRBD1. The CDR3 covers 13 residues. After removal of 6 bases from V and 4 bases from J, the junction contained 2 bases not matched to a gene. The germline CDR1 and CDR2 sequences are SGHAT and FQNNGV. CDR3 residues: CASRRQGADTQYF. The CDR3 DNA reads TGTGCCAGCAGACGACAGGGGGCAGATACGCAGTATTTT.

The chain couples TRBV9 to TRBJ2-3; possibly TRBD2 for D (6 bases). Trimming removed 4 bases from V and 10 bases from J, with 19 bases in between. This CDR3 is built from 14 residues. Germline V gene lookup returns CDR1 SGDLS and CDR2 YYNGEE. CDR3 protein: CASSNTPGDSPQYF. The CDR3 DNA reads as TGTGCCAGCAGCAACACCCCGGGGGACTCACCGCAGTATTTT.

The V call is TRBV13, the J call TRBJ1-5, with 7 bases fitting TRBD1. V shed 5 bases and J 4 bases; nucleotides not matched to a gene: 8. Germline CDR1 reads PRHDT; CDR2 reads FYEKMQ (reference sequence). The CDR3 spans 15 residues. The CDR3 protein is CASSITGEGNQPQHF. CDR3 DNA: TGTGCCAGCAGCATCACAGGGGAGGGAAATCAGCCCCAGCATTTT.

The chain uses TRBV7-8 and TRBJ1-1; D is uncertain. Germline values: CDR1 SGHVS, CDR2 FQNEAQ. The CDR3 sequence is 15 residues long. With 5 bases removed from V and 3 bases from J, the gap between germline ends came to 16 bases. CDR3 bases: TGTGCCAGCAGCCTCCGAGGAGGTCAGTACACTGAAGCTTTCTTT. It encodes CASSLRGGQYTEAFF.

The rearrangement uses TRBV20-1 and TRBJ1-5; no firm D call. The germline V and J ends were trimmed by 5 bases and 3 bases, with 5 bases remaining between them. This CDR3 region has 11 residues. The germline V gene has CDR1 DFQATT and CDR2 SNEGSKA (reference sequence). The CDR3 sequence: CSAESNQPQHF. CDR3 DNA: TGCAGTGCTGAGTCCAATCAGCCCCAGCATTTT.

This chain uses TRBV6-5 with TRBJ1-5; 9 positions match TRBD1. V lost 5 bases and J lost 6; bases outside the gene matches: 8. This CDR3 has 15 amino acids. CDR1 and CDR2 (germline): MNHEY, SVGAGI. CDR3 nucleotide sequence: TGTGCCAGCAGTACTACAGGGGGCGGGGGTCAGCCCCAGCATTTT. Translated: CASSTTGGGGQPQHF.

The chain has TRBV5-1 and TRBJ1-2, with D maybe TRBD1 (5 bases). V shed 5 bases and J shed 7 bases, with 18 bases lying between them. The CDR3 has 14 amino acids. Germline V gives CDR1 SGHRS, CDR2 YFSETQ. CDR3 DNA: TGCGCCAGCAGATACGTCCCAGGGTCCGGTGGCTACACCTTC. This encodes CASRYVPGSGGYTF.

This chain joins TRBV5-5 and TRBJ1-6; unclear D gene. The CDR3 consists of 13 residues. Germline CDR1 is SGHKS and CDR2 is YYEKEE (reference sequence). The V and J ends lost 2 bases and 6 bases respectively, with 6 bases between them. The CDR3 reads CASSLLPNSPLHF. The CDR3 coding sequence is TGTGCCAGCAGCTTACTGCCTAATTCACCCCTCCACTTT.

V gene TRBV18 combines with J gene TRBJ2-3; no clear D gene. From germline, CDR1 is KGHSH and CDR2 LQKENI. V lost 1 base to trimming and J lost 6 bases, with 5 bases between them. The CDR3 has 12 residues. In nucleotides, the CDR3 is TGTGCCAGCTCACCACTATCCGATACGCAGTATTTT. It encodes CASSPLSDTQYF. Together with reference TRBV18 and TRBJ2-3, the CDR3 gives the full variable domain: NAGVMQNPRHLVRRRGQEARLRCSPMKGHSHVYWYRQLPEEGLKFMVYLQKENIIDESGMPKERFSAEFPKEGPSILRIQQVVRGDSAAYFCASSPLSDTQYFGPGTRLTVL.

The V gene is TRBV10-3, the J gene TRBJ1-2; D is ambiguous. This CDR3 contains 15 residues. Germline V gene data show CDR1 as ENHRY and CDR2 as SYGVKD. V was clipped by 0 bases and J by 4 bases, with 12 bases between them. CDR3 in DNA: TGTGCCATCAGTGAGTCGAACCAGGTCGGCTATGGCTACACCTTC. It codes for CAISESNQVGYGYTF.

The rearrangement links TRBV30 to TRBJ1-1; the D is unclear. CDR3 length equals 13 residues. Trimming stripped 0 bases from V and 8 bases from J, with 13 bases between. The germline V gene encodes CDR1 GTSNPN and CDR2 SVGIG (reference sequence). Written as DNA, the CDR3 is TGTGCCTGGAGTGTAGGTCTGGCGGCGGAAGCTTTCTTT. Its protein is CAWSVGLAAEAFF.

This chain's CDR3 is CASSISLVGGEQYF. CDR3 coding DNA: TGTGCCAGTAGTATCTCCCTGGTCGGGGGCGAGCAGTACTTC. The rearrangement joins TRBV19 to TRBJ2-7; tentatively, D is TRBD2 (6 bases). Germline-derived CDR1 and CDR2 are LNHDA and SQIVND (reference sequence). The CDR3 runs to 14 residues. Trimming removed 3 bases at V and 6 bases at J, with 15 bases between.

The chain recombines TRBV9 with TRBJ1-1, with unresolved D. The CDR3 has 13 residues. Germline CDR1 SGDLS, CDR2 YYNGEE. V lost 0 bases and J 5 bases, leaving 8 bases between the germline ends. CDR3 sequence: CASSVEGRTEAFF. The CDR3 nucleotides are TGTGCCAGCAGCGTAGAAGGTCGGACTGAAGCTTTCTTT.

The chain carries TRBV6-1 and TRBJ1-2; 8 nucleotides match TRBD1. Germline trimming cut 7 bases from V and 8 bases from J; bases unmatched to any gene: 12. Germline V lookup: CDR1 MNHNS, CDR2 SASEGT. The CDR3 sequence is 14 residues long. The CDR3 region has the DNA TGTGCCAGCAACCCACAGGGGGGGAATCTGGGCTACACCTTC. Its protein product is CASNPQGGNLGYTF.

The chain couples TRBV7-8 to TRBJ2-3, with D possibly matching TRBD1 (7 bases). The CDR3 sequence is 13 residues long. The V end was cut by 8 bases, the J end by 5 bases, with 14 bases between. In germline, CDR1 is SGHVS, CDR2 FQNEAQ. The CDR3 here is CASSGGGRDTQYF. The CDR3, as DNA: TGTGCCAGCTCAGGAGGGGGCAGAGATACGCAGTATTTT.

The V and J genes are TRBV5-4 and TRBJ2-1; 7 bases align to TRBD2. Germline values: CDR1 SGHNT, CDR2 YYREEE (reference sequence). The CDR3 is 15 amino acids. The ends lost 3 bases at V and 9 bases at J; junction bases unmatched: 12. In DNA, the CDR3 is TGTGCCAGCAGCTCCCCTACCAGCGGGGCCGGTGAGCAGTTCTTC. This codes for CASSSPTSGAGEQFF. Full variable domain (rest looked up from reference TRBV5-4 and TRBJ2-1): ETGVTQSPTHLIKTRGQQVTLRCSSQSGHNTVSWYQQALGQGPQFIFQYYREEENGRGNFPPRFSGLQFPNYSSELNVNALELDDSALYLCASSSPTSGAGEQFFGPGTRLTVL.

The genes are TRBV7-3 and TRBJ2-6; the D is unclear. Deletions cut 5 bases from V and 4 bases from J, with 6 bases between. Per the germline V gene, CDR1 is SGHTA and CDR2 is FQGTGA. The CDR3 contains 13 residues. CDR3 nucleotides: TGTGCCAGCAGCCCAGTAGGGGCCAACGTCCTGACTTTC. Residues: CASSPVGANVLTF.

The chain uses TRBV7-9 and TRBJ2-7; 7 nucleotides line up with TRBD2. Germline CDR1 is SEHNR and CDR2 is FQNEAQ (reference sequence). J lost 0 bases, V lost 5 bases, and 7 bases had no gene match. CDR3 length: 15 residues. The CDR3 nucleotides are TGTGCCAGCAGCCAAGCGGGGTGGAGCTCCTACGAGCAGTACTTC. This codes for CASSQAGWSSYEQYF.

The chain's CDR3 is CASSDKANYGYTF. CDR3 nucleotide sequence: TGCGCCAGCAGTGACAAAGCTAACTATGGCTACACCTTC. The chain uses TRBV10-2 and TRBJ1-2; D gene unclear. V was clipped by 3 bases and J by 0 bases, with 5 bases between them. The CDR3 length is 13 residues. In germline, CDR1 is WSHSY, CDR2 SAAADI.

The V gene is TRBV6-1, the J gene TRBJ1-2; TRBD1 aligns across 8 bases. The CDR3 length is 13 residues. In germline, CDR1 is MNHNS, CDR2 SASEGT. V dropped 5 bases and J dropped 6; count of bases not matched to a gene: 5. The CDR3 DNA sequence: TGTGCCAGCAGTCTCGACAGGGGCCATGGCTACACCTTC. The encoded protein is CASSLDRGHGYTF.

This clone was seen only once. This chain joins TRBV19 and TRBJ2-4; tentative D call: TRBD1 (6 bases). The CDR3 loop spans 14 amino acids. CDR1 is LNHDA, CDR2 SQIVND, per germline (reference sequence). V lost 1 base, J lost 6 bases, and 10 bases lay in between. CDR3: CASSIGGQRNIQYF. The CDR3 DNA follows: TGTGCCAGTAGTATAGGGGGACAAAGAAACATTCAGTACTTC.

The CDR3 DNA follows: TGTGCCAGCAGCCCCCAGACTAGGGACACAGATACGCAGTATTTT. Its protein product is CASSPQTRDTDTQYF. The rearrangement joins TRBV7-2 to TRBJ2-3; a possible D gene is TRBD2 (6 bases). This CDR3 has 15 residues. CDR1 and CDR2 (germline): SGHTA, FQGNSA. V lost 5 bases to trimming and J lost 2 bases, with 14 bases between them.